The TCR beta chain under discussion was sequenced for a study of T cells in localized non-small cell lung cancer. It was adjacent lung free of atypia that was taken, at least 2 cm from the tumor margin. This clone was counted between two and nine times. What it recognizes is unknown. Trimming removed 5 bases from V and 6 bases from J; junction bases left unmatched: 9. The CDR3 has 15 amino acids. The germline gives CDR1 SGHNT, CDR2 YENEEA. Repertoires were generated with immunoSEQ multiplex PCR, while TCRdb's copy carries only in-frame clones and drops some. The sample has about 1,600 clones; approximately 15% are singletons. Whole-study results and caveats: Because researchers sequenced only one region of the tumor, heterogeneity is still possible. Peak T cell clonality was found in uninvolved adjacent lung, exceeding tumor.

The chain is built from TRBV11-3 and TRBJ1-2, with 10 positions matching TRBD1. The clonotype comes from a male donor aged 60 or over with stage III squamous cell lung carcinoma. Sequenced material: normal lung tissue next to the tumor, taken before any cancer treatment. The CDR3 is CASSLTGTGENGYTF. In nucleotides, the CDR3 is TGTGCCAGCAGCCTGACCGGGACAGGGGAGAATGGCTACACCTTC.